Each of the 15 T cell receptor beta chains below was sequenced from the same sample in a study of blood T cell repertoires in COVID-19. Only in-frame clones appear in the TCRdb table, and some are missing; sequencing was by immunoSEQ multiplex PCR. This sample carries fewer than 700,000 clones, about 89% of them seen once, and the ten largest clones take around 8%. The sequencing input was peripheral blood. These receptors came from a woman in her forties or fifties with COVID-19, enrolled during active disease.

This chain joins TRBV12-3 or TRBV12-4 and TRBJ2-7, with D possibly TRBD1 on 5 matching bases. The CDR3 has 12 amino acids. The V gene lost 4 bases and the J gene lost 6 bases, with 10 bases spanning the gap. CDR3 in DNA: TGTGCCAGCAGTTCAAGGGGCGGCGAGCAGTACTTC. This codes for CASSSRGGEQYF.

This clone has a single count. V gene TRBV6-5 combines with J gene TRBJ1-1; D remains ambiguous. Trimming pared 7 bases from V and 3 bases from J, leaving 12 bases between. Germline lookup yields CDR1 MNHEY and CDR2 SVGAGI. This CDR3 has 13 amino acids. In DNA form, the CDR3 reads TGTGCCAGCACCGCCCCGGGGTACACTGAAGCTTTCTTT. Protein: CASTAPGYTEAFF.

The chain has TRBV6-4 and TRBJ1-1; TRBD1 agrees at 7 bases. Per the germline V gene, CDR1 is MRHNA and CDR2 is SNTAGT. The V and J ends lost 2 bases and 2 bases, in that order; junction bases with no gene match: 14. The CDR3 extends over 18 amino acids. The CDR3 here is CASSDLDAYPGGNTEAFF. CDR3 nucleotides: TGTGCCAGCAGTGACCTAGATGCTTACCCAGGGGGTAACACTGAAGCTTTCTTT.

This CDR3 reads CASSLGVGGFVPGTEAFF. In nucleotides, the CDR3 is TGTGCCAGCAGCTTAGGTGTCGGGGGGTTCGTACCTGGCACTGAAGCTTTCTTT. The genes are TRBV11-2 and TRBJ1-1; maybe TRBD1 (5 bases). CDR1 SGHAT and CDR2 FQNNGV come from the germline V gene. V lost 1 base and J lost 4, with 22 bases in between. The CDR3 runs to 18 residues.

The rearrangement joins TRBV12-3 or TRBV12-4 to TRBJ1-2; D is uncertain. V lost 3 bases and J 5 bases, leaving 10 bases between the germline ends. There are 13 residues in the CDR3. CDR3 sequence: CASSLGRVYGYTF. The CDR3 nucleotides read TGTGCCAGCAGTTTGGGCCGCGTTTATGGCTACACCTTC.

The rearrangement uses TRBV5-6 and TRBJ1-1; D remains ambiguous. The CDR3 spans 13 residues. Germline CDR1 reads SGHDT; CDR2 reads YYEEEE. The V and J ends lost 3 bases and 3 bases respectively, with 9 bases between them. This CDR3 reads CASSWASDTEAFF. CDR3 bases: TGTGCCAGCAGCTGGGCGAGTGACACTGAAGCTTTCTTT.

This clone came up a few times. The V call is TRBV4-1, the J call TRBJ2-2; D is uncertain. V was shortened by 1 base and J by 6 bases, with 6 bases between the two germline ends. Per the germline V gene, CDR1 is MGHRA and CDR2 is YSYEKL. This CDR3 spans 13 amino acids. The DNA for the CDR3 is TGCGCCAGCAGCCAAGCTAGTTCCGGGGAGCTGTTTTTT. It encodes CASSQASSGELFF.

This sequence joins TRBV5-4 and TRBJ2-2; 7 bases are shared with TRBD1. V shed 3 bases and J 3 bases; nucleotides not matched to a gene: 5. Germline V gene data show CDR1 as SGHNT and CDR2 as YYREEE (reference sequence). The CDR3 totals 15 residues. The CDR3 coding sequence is TGTGCCAGCAGCTCGTACAGGGGTGACACCGGGGAGCTGTTTTTT. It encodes CASSSYRGDTGELFF.

CDR3 DNA: TGTGCCAGCAGCTTGGACAGGGGAGCTGAAGCTTTCTTT. Encoded protein: CASSLDRGAEAFF. V is TRBV5-6 and J is TRBJ1-1; 7 bases fit TRBD1. In germline, CDR1 is SGHDT, CDR2 YYEEEE. The CDR3 loop spans 13 amino acids. With 0 bases clipped from V and 6 bases from J, the junction kept 2 bases outside the gene matches.

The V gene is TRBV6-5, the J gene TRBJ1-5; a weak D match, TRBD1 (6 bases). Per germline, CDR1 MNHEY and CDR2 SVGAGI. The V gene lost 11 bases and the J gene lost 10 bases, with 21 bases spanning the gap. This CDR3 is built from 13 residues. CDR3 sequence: CAGRGNRDGPQHF. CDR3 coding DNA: TGTGCCGGGAGGGGGAACAGGGACGGTCCCCAGCATTTT.

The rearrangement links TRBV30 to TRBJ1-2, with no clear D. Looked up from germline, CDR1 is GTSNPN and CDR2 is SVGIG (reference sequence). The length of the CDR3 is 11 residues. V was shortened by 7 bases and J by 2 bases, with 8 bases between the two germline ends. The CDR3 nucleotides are TGTGCCTTCACAAAGAACTATGGCTACACCTTC. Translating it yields CAFTKNYGYTF.

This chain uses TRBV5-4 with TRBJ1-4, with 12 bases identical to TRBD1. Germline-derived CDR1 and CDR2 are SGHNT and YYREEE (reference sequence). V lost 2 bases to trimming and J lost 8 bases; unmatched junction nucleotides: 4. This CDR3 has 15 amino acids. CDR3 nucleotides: TGTGCCAGCAGCTTTGGGGGACAGGGGGCAGAAAAACTGTTTTTT. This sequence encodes CASSFGGQGAEKLFF.

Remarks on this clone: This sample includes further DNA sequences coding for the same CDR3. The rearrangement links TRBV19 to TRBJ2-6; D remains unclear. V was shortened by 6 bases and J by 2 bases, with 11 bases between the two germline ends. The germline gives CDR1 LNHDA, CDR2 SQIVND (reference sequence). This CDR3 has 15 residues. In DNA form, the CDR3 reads TGTGCCAGTAGCCTCGGTGGAGCTGGGGCCAACGTCCTGACTTTC. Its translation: CASSLGGAGANVLTF.

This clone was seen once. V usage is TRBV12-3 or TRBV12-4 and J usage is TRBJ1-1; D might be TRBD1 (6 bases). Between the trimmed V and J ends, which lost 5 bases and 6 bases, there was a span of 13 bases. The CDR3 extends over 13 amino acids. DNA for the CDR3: TGTGCCAGCAGTATACAGGGATGGTCTGAAGCTTTCTTT. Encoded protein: CASSIQGWSEAFF.

The CDR3 DNA follows: TGTGCCAGCTCACTCTCGGGACAGGGAACGGACTATGGCTACACCTTC. The encoded protein is CASSLSGQGTDYGYTF. The chain couples TRBV18 to TRBJ1-2; 9 nucleotides align to TRBD1. Germline trimming cut 4 bases from V and 3 bases from J; bases unmatched to any gene: 9. The length of the CDR3 is 16 residues. CDR1 is KGHSH and CDR2 is LQKENI in the germline V gene.